Shown below are 14 T cell receptor beta chains from a single sample sequenced in a study of T cell changes during pregnancy in multiple sclerosis. Produced via immunoSEQ multiplex PCR; TCRdb's table is partial and in-frame only. The sample contains tens of thousands of clones, roughly 92% of which appear only once. The material was CD8+ T cells from peripheral blood mononuclear cells, obtained in the second trimester of pregnancy. Receptors were obtained from a female donor with multiple sclerosis, enrolled in a pregnancy study.

The rearrangement uses TRBV27 and TRBJ1-5; D is possibly TRBD1 (6 bases). The CDR3 is made up of 15 amino acids. Germline loops: CDR1 MNHEY, CDR2 SMNVEV (reference sequence). The V and J ends lost 3 bases and 2 bases respectively, with 11 bases between them. CDR3 nucleotides: TGTGCCAGCAGTTTGGGGGCGGGGGGCAATCAGCCCCAGCATTTT. Translation: CASSLGAGGNQPQHF.

The chain joins TRBV29-1 to TRBJ1-2; TRBD1 is a possible D gene (6 bases). Germline lookup yields CDR1 SQVTM and CDR2 ANQGSEA. The CDR3 totals 13 residues. V gave up 3 bases and J gave up 2 bases, with 10 bases separating them. CDR3 bases: TGCAGCGTTGAGGAACAGGGAAACTATGGCTACACCTTC. It yields the protein CSVEEQGNYGYTF.

The V and J genes are TRBV13 and TRBJ2-1, with TRBD2 identical over 11 bases. CDR1 PRHDT and CDR2 FYEKMQ come from the germline V gene (reference sequence). V lost 4 bases, J lost 5 bases, and 7 bases stayed unmatched. This CDR3 contains 16 residues. CDR3 nucleotide sequence: TGTGCCAGCAGCTATTGGGGGACTAGCGGAAACAATGAGCAGTTCTTC. Translated, it gives CASSYWGTSGNNEQFF.

The chain is built from TRBV5-1 and TRBJ1-1; TRBD1 aligns across 7 bases. After removal of 4 bases from V and 1 base from J, the junction contained 4 bases not matched to a gene. Germline values: CDR1 SGHRS, CDR2 YFSETQ. This CDR3 has 14 residues. The CDR3 spells CASSHRGPNTEAFF. CDR3 in DNA: TGCGCCAGCAGCCACAGGGGTCCGAACACTGAAGCTTTCTTT.

The chain carries TRBV30 and TRBJ1-1; D possibly corresponds to TRBD1 (5 bases). The ends were cut back, 4 bases at V and 8 bases at J, with 14 bases in the middle. This CDR3 contains 12 residues. CDR1 and CDR2 from the germline V gene are GTSNPN and SVGIG (reference sequence). This chain's CDR3 is CAWTQGAVEAFF. As DNA, the CDR3 is TGTGCCTGGACCCAAGGGGCAGTGGAAGCTTTCTTT.

V gene TRBV9 combines with J gene TRBJ2-7; 9 nucleotides agree with TRBD2. The CDR3 runs 15 residues. Trimming cost V 0 bases and J 5 bases; bases outside gene matches: 6. Germline CDR1 and CDR2: SGDLS and YYNGEE. CDR3: CASSVDGGRVHEQYF. CDR3 in DNA: TGTGCCAGCAGCGTAGATGGCGGGAGGGTCCACGAGCAGTACTTC.

The chain joins TRBV6-8 to TRBJ2-7; 8 bases fit TRBD2. With V trimmed by 5 bases and J by 5 bases, 20 bases remained unmatched. Germline assignment: CDR1 MNHGY and CDR2 SAAAGT. The CDR3 length is 18 residues. CDR3 in DNA: TGTGCCAGCAGTGCCCGGGTACTTCGAAGCGGGAGTCCCCACGAGCAGTACTTC. This codes for CASSARVLRSGSPHEQYF.

The chain recombines TRBV2 with TRBJ1-5; D may be TRBD1 (6 bases). Germline V CDR1 and CDR2: SNHLY, FYNNEI. The ends were cut back, 3 bases at V and 2 bases at J, with 11 bases in the middle. The CDR3 has 15 amino acids. The CDR3 loop reads CASSEAGAGNQPQHF. The CDR3 DNA reads as TGTGCCAGCAGTGAGGCGGGGGCTGGCAATCAGCCCCAGCATTTT.

V gene TRBV9 combines with J gene TRBJ1-2; 7 bases match TRBD1. The CDR3 extends over 15 amino acids. V was clipped by 3 bases and J by 5 bases; unmatched bases: 10. Germline loops: CDR1 SGDLS, CDR2 YYNGEE. The chain's CDR3 is CASSAGQVLAYGYTF. As DNA, the CDR3 is TGTGCCAGCAGCGCTGGACAGGTCCTGGCTTATGGCTACACCTTC.

This chain uses TRBV19 with TRBJ2-4, with D maybe TRBD1 (5 bases). CDR1 and CDR2 (germline): LNHDA, SQIVND (reference sequence). The CDR3 has 16 residues. Deletions cut 5 bases from V and 6 bases from J, with 20 bases between. The CDR3 here is CASSQSQDKYLNIQYF. As DNA, the CDR3 is TGTGCCAGTAGTCAGTCCCAGGACAAGTACCTAAACATTCAGTACTTC. The full variable domain, in which reference TRBV19 and TRBJ2-4 provide the parts outside the CDR3, is DGGITQSPKYLFRKEGQNVTLSCEQNLNHDAMYWYRQDPGQGLRLIYYSQIVNDFQKGDIAEGYSVSREKKESFPLTVTSAQKNPTAFYLCASSQSQDKYLNIQYFGAGTRLSVL.

The CDR3 loop is CAWSSVASNQPQHF. The CDR3, as DNA: TGTGCCTGGAGCAGCGTTGCGAGCAATCAGCCCCAGCATTTT. The rearrangement links TRBV30 to TRBJ1-5; D remains unclear. The germline gives CDR1 GTSNPN, CDR2 SVGIG (reference sequence). V lost 3 bases and J 1 base, leaving 10 bases between the germline ends. This CDR3 is 14 amino acids long.

The chain employs TRBV27 and TRBJ2-1; TRBD2 is a possible D gene (6 bases). Germline CDR1 MNHEY, CDR2 SMNVEV (reference sequence). Trimming took off 2 bases at V and 3 bases at J, with 11 bases between the two ends. The CDR3 spans 15 residues. CDR3 sequence reads: CASSLDSGHYNEQFF. DNA of the CDR3: TGTGCCAGCAGTTTAGATAGCGGCCACTACAATGAGCAGTTCTTC.

This rearrangement joins TRBV28 to TRBJ2-1; 8 bases map to TRBD2. The ends lost 5 bases at V and 7 bases at J; junction bases unmatched: 10. This CDR3 has 15 residues. Germline V gives CDR1 MDHEN, CDR2 SYDVKM. The CDR3 sequence is CASSIQRGRGNEQFF. The CDR3 DNA sequence: TGTGCCAGCAGTATCCAGCGGGGGAGAGGGAATGAGCAGTTCTTC.

V and J are TRBV27 and TRBJ1-3, with TRBD1 identical over 7 bases. With V trimmed by 0 bases and J by 0 bases, 2 bases remained unmatched. Germline lookup yields CDR1 MNHEY and CDR2 SMNVEV (reference sequence). The CDR3 covers 16 residues. The CDR3 DNA is TGTGCCAGCAGTTTATCGACAGGGAGCTCTGGAAACACCATATATTTT. It is translated as CASSLSTGSSGNTIYF.